These 21 T cell receptor beta chains share one sample of origin, sequenced in a study of blood T cell repertoires in COVID-19. Repertoires were generated with immunoSEQ multiplex PCR, while TCRdb's copy carries only in-frame clones and drops some. The sample yields approximately 360,000 clones, around 87% seen once. The sample was PBMCs or T cells enriched from blood (not recorded which). The receptors were gathered from a man aged 35 to 55 in a cohort exposed to, infected with or recovered from COVID-19 (not recorded which).

The genes are TRBV3-1 (or the pseudogene TRBV3-2) and TRBJ1-2; a weak D match, TRBD1 (5 bases). Germline assignment: CDR1 LGHDT and CDR2 YNNKEL (reference sequence). The germline V and J ends were trimmed by 0 bases and 4 bases, with 9 bases remaining between them. The CDR3 is made up of 14 amino acids. For the CDR3, the DNA is TGTGCCAGCAGCCAAGATGCGACAGCCTATGGCTACACCTTC. This gives the protein CASSQDATAYGYTF.

On this clone itself: This sample also contains other DNA sequences that code for the same CDR3. CDR3 bases: TGTGCCAGCAGGAGACAGTTGAACACTGAAGCTTTCTTT. Amino acid sequence: CASRRQLNTEAFF. The V call is TRBV2, the J call TRBJ1-1, with D perhaps TRBD1 (5 bases). The CDR3 covers 13 residues. V was pared by 6 bases and J by 0 bases, with 8 bases between. Germline CDR1 SNHLY, CDR2 FYNNEI.

This clone came up once. V is TRBV18 and J is TRBJ1-6; D not resolved. In germline, CDR1 is KGHSH, CDR2 LQKENI. CDR3 size: 14 residues. Trimming took 1 base from V and 10 from J, leaving 11 bases between them. Here the CDR3 reads CASSPRSEQSPLHF. As DNA, the CDR3 is TGTGCCAGCTCACCACGCTCAGAACAGTCACCCCTCCACTTT.

The chain joins TRBV6-5 to TRBJ1-4; maybe TRBD1 (5 bases). The CDR3 sequence is 15 residues long. The germline V gene encodes CDR1 MNHEY and CDR2 SVGAGI. The ends were cut back, 2 bases at V and 7 bases at J, with 14 bases in the middle. CDR3 region: CASSYVPGGREKLFF. CDR3 nucleotides: TGTGCCAGCAGTTACGTTCCCGGGGGACGTGAAAAACTGTTTTTT.

Note on this clone: This sample includes further DNA sequences coding for the same CDR3. The chain recombines TRBV15 with TRBJ1-3; D gene uncertain. The CDR3 has 16 amino acids. V was cut by 0 bases and J by 0 bases, with 9 bases left in between. Looked up from germline, CDR1 is LNHNV and CDR2 is YYDKDF (reference sequence). In DNA, the CDR3 is TGTGCCACCAGCAGAGATCTACGAGACTCTGGAAACACCATATATTTT. Its translation: CATSRDLRDSGNTIYF.

V gene TRBV30 combines with J gene TRBJ1-2; D gene uncertain. This CDR3 has 13 residues. The V and J ends lost 3 bases and 1 base respectively, with 9 bases between them. CDR1 and CDR2 from the germline V gene are GTSNPN and SVGIG (reference sequence). The CDR3: CAWSRGVNYGYTF. For the CDR3, the DNA is TGTGCCTGGAGCCGGGGAGTTAACTATGGCTACACCTTC.

The chain links TRBV9 to TRBJ2-2; 8 bases map to TRBD1. The CDR3 has 16 amino acids. Germline V lookup: CDR1 SGDLS, CDR2 YYNGEE. V lost 0 bases, J lost 5 bases, and 6 bases stayed unmatched. Here the CDR3 reads CASSVGPGGITGELFF. The CDR3 coding sequence is TGTGCCAGCAGCGTAGGTCCAGGGGGCATTACCGGGGAGCTGTTTTTT.

This chain uses TRBV7-8 with TRBJ2-7, with D possibly TRBD2 on 6 matching bases. CDR1 is SGHVS, CDR2 FQNEAQ, per germline. The CDR3 spans 15 residues. The germline V and J ends were trimmed by 6 bases and 2 bases, with 17 bases remaining between them. CDR3 sequence: CASSIASGRAYEQYF. Here the CDR3 DNA reads TGTGCCAGCAGTATAGCGAGCGGGCGAGCCTACGAGCAGTACTTC.

This rearrangement joins TRBV28 to TRBJ2-3; 16 bases are shared with TRBD2. The CDR3 loop spans 18 amino acids. Germline V gene lookup returns CDR1 MDHEN and CDR2 SYDVKM. With V trimmed by 3 bases and J by 5 bases, 8 bases remained unmatched. The CDR3 spells CASSLGGLAGGPRDTQYF. In nucleotides, the CDR3 is TGTGCCAGCAGTTTGGGGGGACTAGCGGGAGGGCCGCGAGATACGCAGTATTTT.

This chain joins TRBV5-1 and TRBJ1-2, with 8 bases aligning to TRBD1. This CDR3 is built from 15 residues. Germline loops: CDR1 SGHRS, CDR2 YFSETQ. V shed 4 bases, J shed 6 bases, and the junction held 11 bases outside the gene matches. The CDR3 DNA reads as TGCGCCAGCAGCCCCGACAGGGGAGAGTTCGATGGCTACACCTTC. Translation: CASSPDRGEFDGYTF.

The rearrangement links TRBV4-2 to TRBJ2-7; TRBD2 matches 11 bases. The CDR3 extends over 14 amino acids. The junction had 4 bases not matched to a gene; V was cut back by 0 bases and J by 9 bases. CDR1 and CDR2 from the germline V gene are LGHNA and YNFKEQ. The CDR3 sequence is CASSQEPLAGVQYF. CDR3 coding DNA: TGTGCCAGCAGCCAAGAACCACTAGCGGGAGTGCAGTACTTC.

The chain is built from TRBV10-1 and TRBJ2-1, with 10 positions matching TRBD2. The germline gives CDR1 WNHNN, CDR2 SYGVQD (reference sequence). V lost 1 base, J lost 4 bases, and 1 base stayed unmatched. This CDR3 is built from 15 residues. CDR3 sequence reads: CASSEWTSGYNEQFF. In DNA form, the CDR3 reads TGCGCCAGCAGTGAGTGGACTAGCGGATACAATGAGCAGTTCTTC.

The V call is TRBV9, the J call TRBJ2-6, with D perhaps TRBD1 (7 bases). This CDR3 is 20 amino acids long. The germline V gene has CDR1 SGDLS and CDR2 YYNGEE. Trimming removed 0 bases at V and 1 base at J, with 20 bases between. The CDR3: CASSVGIPTGTGSGANVLTF. In DNA form, the CDR3 reads TGTGCCAGCAGCGTAGGGATCCCGACAGGGACTGGTTCTGGGGCCAACGTCCTGACTTTC.

The J gene is TRBJ1-4, the V gene TRBV7-2, with a weak D call TRBD1 (6 bases). The CDR3 has 12 amino acids. The V end lost 7 bases, the J end lost 5 bases, and 8 bases lay between the germline ends. The germline V gene encodes CDR1 SGHTA and CDR2 FQGNSA. CDR3 sequence: CASNQGNEKLFF. DNA for the CDR3: TGTGCCAGCAATCAGGGGAATGAAAAACTGTTTTTT.

DNA of the CDR3: TGTGCCAGCAGCTTACCGGGACAGGACTACGAGCAGTACTTC. Amino acid sequence: CASSLPGQDYEQYF. The V call is TRBV5-4, the J call TRBJ2-7; 8 bases fit TRBD1. CDR1 and CDR2 (germline): SGHNT, YYREEE (reference sequence). The CDR3 length is 14 residues. V dropped 2 bases and J dropped 3; count of bases not matched to a gene: 4.

The chain carries TRBV7-9 and TRBJ2-1; maybe TRBD2 (6 bases). Trimming took 8 bases from V and 4 from J, leaving 18 bases between them. This CDR3 spans 15 amino acids. CDR1 and CDR2 (germline): SEHNR, FQNEAQ (reference sequence). The CDR3 sequence: CASDASGPVYNEQFF. The CDR3 DNA sequence: TGTGCCAGCGATGCCAGCGGGCCAGTTTACAATGAGCAGTTCTTC.

The chain has TRBV3-1 (or the pseudogene TRBV3-2) and TRBJ1-5, with D unresolved. V shed 0 bases and J shed 5 bases, with 8 bases lying between them. The length of the CDR3 is 14 residues. The germline V gene has CDR1 LGHDT and CDR2 YNNKEL (reference sequence). The CDR3 nucleotides read TGTGCCAGCAGCCAAGACAGTATACATCAGCCCCAGCATTTT. It specifies CASSQDSIHQPQHF.

The chain couples TRBV4-1 to TRBJ2-7, with TRBD1 as a possible D gene (6 bases). The CDR3 is 15 residues long. Germline CDR1 and CDR2: MGHRA and YSYEKL. The V end lost 0 bases, the J end lost 1 base, and 10 bases lay between the germline ends. The CDR3: CASSQDTGYSYEQYF. CDR3 coding DNA: TGCGCCAGCAGCCAAGATACAGGGTATTCCTACGAGCAGTACTTC.

V and J are TRBV5-1 and TRBJ2-7; tentative D call: TRBD2 (7 bases). The CDR3 is 14 residues long. V was clipped by 4 bases and J by 4 bases, with 15 bases between them. Germline lookup yields CDR1 SGHRS and CDR2 YFSETQ. In DNA form, the CDR3 reads TGCGCCAGCAGCACTGGGGAGGGGGGTTACGAGCAGTACTTC. Translated: CASSTGEGGYEQYF.

The chain recombines TRBV20-1 with TRBJ1-5, with 7 bases aligning to TRBD1. The junction had 9 bases not matched to a gene; V was cut back by 3 bases and J by 4 bases. CDR3 length equals 15 residues. CDR1 and CDR2 (germline): DFQATT, SNEGSKA (reference sequence). The CDR3 DNA follows: TGCAGTGCTAGTCCCCGGACAGGTGGGAATCAGCCCCAGCATTTT. This codes for CSASPRTGGNQPQHF.

J is TRBJ1-2 and V is TRBV24-1, with a possible D match to TRBD1 (6 bases). Per the germline V gene, CDR1 is KGHDR and CDR2 is SFDVKD. The CDR3 length is 12 residues. Trimming removed 3 bases from V and 8 bases from J, with 9 bases in between. The CDR3 DNA reads as TGTGCCACCAGTGATAGTGGGGGCGGCTACACCTTC. Its translation: CATSDSGGGYTF.